Listed below are T cell receptor beta chains from one sample, sequenced in a study of T and B cells in COVID-19 patients. TCRdb recomputed calls from the multiplex PCR reads with MiXCR, one row per CDR3 protein. Of about 20,000 distinct CDR3 sequences listed, around 28% are singletons. The sequenced material came from blood. Receptors were obtained from a human donor who had recovered from COVID-19. Each CDR3 is given with its conserved first and last residue. D genes are given only for firm matches.

CDR3	V	D
CASSGQPTLPTYEQYF	TRBV6-5	.
CASSLQPTLFSSTDTQYF	TRBV11-2	.
CASSEPWGRGYGYTF	TRBV6-1	.
CATSEGLAGAAEQFF	TRBV24-1	TRBD2
CASTDGQGRYQPQHF	TRBV19	TRBD1
CAIAPGASGKTIYF	TRBV30	.
CASSAGSEDQPQHF	TRBV18	.
CASSDDTQYF	TRBV7-9	.
CASSSSGSPDTQYF	TRBV5-1	TRBD2
CSARGREGEKLFF	TRBV20-1	.
CSVRDAGLVFF	TRBV29-1	TRBD2
CASSRAQRTEAFF	TRBV7-6	.
CSARRQVNTGELFF	TRBV20-1	.
CASSYSGVEQYF	TRBV6-6	.
CASTVAGPSNEQFF	TRBV6-6	TRBD2
CSVLTGDSTEAFF	TRBV29-1	TRBD1
CASITSLNTEAFF	TRBV6-6	.